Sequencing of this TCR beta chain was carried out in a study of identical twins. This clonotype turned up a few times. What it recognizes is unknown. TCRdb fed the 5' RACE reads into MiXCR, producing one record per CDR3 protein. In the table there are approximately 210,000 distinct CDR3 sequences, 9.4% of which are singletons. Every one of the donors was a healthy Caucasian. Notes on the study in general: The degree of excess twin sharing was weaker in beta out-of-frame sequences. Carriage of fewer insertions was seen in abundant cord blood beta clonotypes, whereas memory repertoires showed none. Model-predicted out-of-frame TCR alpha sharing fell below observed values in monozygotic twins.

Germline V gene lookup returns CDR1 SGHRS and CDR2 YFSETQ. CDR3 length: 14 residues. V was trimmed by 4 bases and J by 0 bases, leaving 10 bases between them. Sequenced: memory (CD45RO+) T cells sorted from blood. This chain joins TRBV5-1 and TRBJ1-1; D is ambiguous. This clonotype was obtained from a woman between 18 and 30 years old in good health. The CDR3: CASSPVGMNTEAFF. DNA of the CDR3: TGCGCCAGCAGCCCGGTTGGGATGAACACTGAAGCTTTCTTT. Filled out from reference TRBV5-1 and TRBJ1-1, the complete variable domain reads KAGVTQTPRYLIKTRGQQVTLSCSPISGHRSVSWYQQTPGQGLQFLFEYFSETQRNKGNFPGRFSGRQFSNSRSEMNVSTLELGDSALYLCASSPVGMNTEAFFGQGTRLTVV.